The 18 T cell receptor beta chains listed next were all sequenced from one sample in a study of CD8+CD57+ T cells in acquired aplastic anemia. Investigators profiled TCR beta VDJ and CDR3 from genomic DNA template. TCRdb re-derived calls from the reads in MiXCR, one entry per CDR3 protein. This table holds roughly 170,000 distinct CDR3 sequences, around 50% found once. Selection for sequencing was limited to patients who had shown CD8+CD57+ cell expansion by flow cytometry. The sequenced sample consisted of sorted CD4+, CD8+, or CD8+CD57+ T cells (not recorded which) from PBMCs. The receptors derive from a human donor with aplastic anemia.

About this clonotype: A much larger clone sits a single nucleotide away, making a read error possible. The V gene is TRBV5-1, the J gene TRBJ1-1; TRBD1 is a possible D gene (6 bases). This CDR3 is 14 amino acids long. Germline CDR1 SGHRS, CDR2 YFSETQ. CDR3 protein: CASSQQGPNTEASF. The CDR3 bases are TGCGCCAGCAGCCAACAGGGCCCGAACACTGAAGCTTCCTTT.

The rearrangement links TRBV6-1 to TRBJ2-3; 9 bases fit TRBD1. Germline V CDR1 and CDR2: MNHNS, SASEGT. CDR3 length: 14 residues. J gave up 4 bases and V 8 bases, and 7 bases lay outside the gene matches. CDR3 DNA: TGTGCCAGCGCCGGGACAGGGTTCCCAGATACGCAGTATTTT. Protein product: CASAGTGFPDTQYF.

The chain uses TRBV7-2 and TRBJ1-2; D remains unclear. The CDR3 sequence is 17 residues long. The germline V gene has CDR1 SGHTA and CDR2 FQGNSA. V was shortened by 0 bases and J by 0 bases, with 14 bases between the two germline ends. CDR3 sequence reads: CASSLAPTELTNYGYTF. The CDR3 nucleotides are TGTGCCAGCAGCTTAGCTCCGACCGAGCTTACTAACTATGGCTACACCTTC.

This clonotype was picked up many times. The chain couples TRBV2 to TRBJ1-2; no reliable D call. Germline V gene data show CDR1 as SNHLY and CDR2 as FYNNEI. Between the trimmed V and J ends, which lost 5 bases and 4 bases, there was a span of 14 bases. The CDR3 runs to 14 residues. CDR3 sequence reads: CASSPSATSYGYTF. In nucleotides, the CDR3 is TGTGCCAGCAGTCCATCGGCAACATCCTATGGCTACACCTTC.

This clonotype was seen only once. The rearrangement joins TRBV5-3 to TRBJ2-1, with 8 bases matching TRBD2. TRBV5-3 is known as an ORF, though its function is uncertain. With V trimmed by 8 bases and J by 7 bases, 8 bases remained unmatched. The CDR3 loop spans 13 amino acids. Written as DNA, the CDR3 is TGTGCCAGTAGGAAGCGGGAGCGTAATGAGCAGTTCTTC. Protein: CASRKRERNEQFF.

The CDR3 coding sequence is TGTGCCAGCAGCCTAGTCGAGAATCAGCCCCAGCATTTT. Encoded protein: CASSLVENQPQHF. The chain links TRBV13 to TRBJ1-5; D gene uncertain. The length of the CDR3 is 13 residues. Germline loops: CDR1 PRHDT, CDR2 FYEKMQ (reference sequence). Trimming took off 5 bases at V and 4 bases at J, with 9 bases between the two ends.

This rearrangement joins TRBV19 to TRBJ1-1; tentative D call: TRBD1 (5 bases). V was shortened by 9 bases and J by 7 bases, with 12 bases between the two germline ends. The CDR3 covers 11 residues. Germline loops: CDR1 LNHDA, CDR2 SQIVND (reference sequence). The CDR3 coding sequence is TGTGCCAGCGGGGGGAGTAATGAAGCTTTCTTT. This gives the protein CASGGSNEAFF.

Turning to this clonotype: A read error may produce the germline difference seen at one junction end. This chain joins TRBV2 and TRBJ1-1; 7 bases line up with TRBD1. Germline CDR1 reads SNHLY; CDR2 reads FYNNEI. CDR3 size: 14 residues. The CDR3 coding sequence is TGTGCCACCCGGAGGAGGGGGCCCGACACTGAAGCTCTCTTT. It translates to CATRRRGPDTEALF. The full variable domain, with the rest looked up from reference TRBV2 and TRBJ1-1, is EPEVTQTPSHQVTQMGQEVILRCVPISNHLYFYWYRQILGQKVEFLVSFYNNEISEKSEIFDDQFSVERPDGSNFTLKIRSTKLEDSAMYFCATRRRGPDTEALFGQGTRLTVV.

The gene calls are TRBV12-3 or TRBV12-4 and TRBJ1-2, with unresolved D. This CDR3 is built from 15 residues. V lost 3 bases and J lost 0, with 11 bases in between. In DNA form, the CDR3 reads TGTGCCAGCAGTTTGGTCAGGCGAACTAACTATGGCTACACCTTC. This codes for CASSLVRRTNYGYTF.

CDR3 loop: CAISRKGQGADYSYGYTF. Here the CDR3 DNA reads TGTGCCATCAGCCGGAAGGGACAGGGGGCGGATTATAGCTATGGCTACACCTTC. The chain carries TRBV10-3 and TRBJ1-2; 12 bases agree with TRBD1. The CDR3 sequence is 18 residues long. With 6 bases clipped from V and 4 bases from J, the junction kept 15 bases outside the gene matches. Germline loops: CDR1 ENHRY, CDR2 SYGVKD.

The chain couples TRBV29-1 to TRBJ2-7; D is possibly TRBD2 (5 bases). V was shortened by 5 bases and J by 4 bases, with 15 bases between the two germline ends. This CDR3 comprises 13 residues. Per the germline V gene, CDR1 is SQVTM and CDR2 is ANQGSEA. The CDR3 spells CSVTRGIQYEQYF. The CDR3 DNA reads TGCAGCGTTACCCGGGGAATACAATACGAGCAGTACTTC.

This clonotype showed up many times. V usage is TRBV5-8 and J usage is TRBJ2-6; D call uncertain. V dropped 0 bases and J dropped 0 bases, with 7 bases sitting between them. The CDR3 sequence is 16 residues long. Germline CDR1 and CDR2: SGHTS and YDEGEE. The CDR3 region has the DNA TGTGCCAGCAGCTTGGCTCTTGGCTCTGGGGCCAACGTCCTGACTTTC. It translates to CASSLALGSGANVLTF.

This clonotype showed up just a few times. The V call is TRBV15, the J call TRBJ2-1; D gene ambiguous. Germline V gives CDR1 LNHNV, CDR2 YYDKDF (reference sequence). The CDR3 loop spans 11 amino acids. Trimming shortened V by 0 bases and J by 8 bases, and 2 bases separated the two germline ends. CDR3 nucleotides: TGTGCCACCAGCAGAGAGGATGAGCAGTTCTTC. Translation gives CATSREDEQFF.

This clonotype was seen ten or more times. The chain is built from TRBV11-2 and TRBJ2-3; 7 bases are shared with TRBD2. The CDR3 has 15 amino acids. CDR1 and CDR2 from the germline V gene are SGHAT and FQNNGV. V lost 1 base to trimming and J lost 2 bases; unmatched junction nucleotides: 3. CDR3 sequence (DNA): TGTGCCAGCAGCTTAGGAGCGGGGAACACAGATACGCAGTATTTT. Encoded protein: CASSLGAGNTDTQYF. The variable domain in full, with the rest retrieved from reference TRBV11-2 and TRBJ2-3, is EAGVAQSPRYKIIEKRQSVAFWCNPISGHATLYWYQQILGQGPKLLIQFQNNGVVDDSQLPKDRFSAERLKGVDSTLKIQPAKLEDSAVYLCASSLGAGNTDTQYFGPGTRLTVL.

In its sample, this clonotype was seen many times. This chain connects TRBV5-4 to TRBJ2-1, with 8 bases matching TRBD1. V lost 0 bases and J lost 4; bases outside the gene matches: 6. CDR1 and CDR2 from the germline V gene are SGHNT and YYREEE (reference sequence). This CDR3 contains 16 residues. The CDR3: CASSLEAGGLYNEQFF. CDR3 coding DNA: TGTGCCAGCAGCTTGGAGGCAGGGGGCTTATACAATGAGCAGTTCTTC.

In its sample, this clonotype was seen many times. The J gene is TRBJ1-1, the V gene TRBV6-1; 8 bases align to TRBD1. V lost 8 bases to trimming and J lost 5 bases; unmatched junction nucleotides: 13. Germline V gene lookup returns CDR1 MNHNS and CDR2 SASEGT. The CDR3 covers 15 residues. The DNA of the CDR3 is TGTGCCAGCCTATTGACAGGGGCTATGAGGACTGAAGCTTTCTTT. It is translated as CASLLTGAMRTEAFF.

This clonotype was seen at least ten times. Relative to the germline gene, one junction end is altered; a read error may explain this. The chain recombines TRBV6-1 with TRBJ2-7, with 8 nucleotides matching TRBD1. CDR3 length equals 14 residues. Germline CDR1 MNHNS, CDR2 SASEGT. CDR3 sequence reads: CASSEGQGRNEQYF. CDR3 bases: TGTGCCAGCAGCGAAGGACAGGGAAGGAACGAGCAGTACTTC.

This clonotype was recorded at least ten times. The chain is built from TRBV5-6 and TRBJ1-1; 7 nucleotides match TRBD1. The CDR3 is made up of 12 amino acids. The germline V gene has CDR1 SGHDT and CDR2 YYEEEE. The ends lost 3 bases at V and 9 bases at J; junction bases unmatched: 5. CDR3 in DNA: TGTGCCAGCAGCTCGCAGGGGGGGCAAGCTTTCTTT. This codes for CASSSQGGQAFF.